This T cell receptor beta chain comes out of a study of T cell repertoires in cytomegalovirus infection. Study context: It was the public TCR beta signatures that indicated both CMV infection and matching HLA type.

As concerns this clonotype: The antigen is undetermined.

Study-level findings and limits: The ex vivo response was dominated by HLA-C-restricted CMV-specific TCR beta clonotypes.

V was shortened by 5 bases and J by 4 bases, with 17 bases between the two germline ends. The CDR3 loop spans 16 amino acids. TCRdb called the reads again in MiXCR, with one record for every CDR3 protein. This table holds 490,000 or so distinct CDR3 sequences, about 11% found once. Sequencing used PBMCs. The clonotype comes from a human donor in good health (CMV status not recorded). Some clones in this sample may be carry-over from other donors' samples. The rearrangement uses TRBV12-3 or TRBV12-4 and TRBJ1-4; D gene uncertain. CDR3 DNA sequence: TGTGCCAGCAGTGACCCCCGCCACAGCTTTAATGAAAAACTGTTTTTT. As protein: CASSDPRHSFNEKLFF.